This T cell receptor (beta chain) emerged from a study of cytomegalovirus exposure and HLA in healthy donors. Primers: 60 Vbeta forward and 13 Jbeta reverse. Profiling relied on immunoSEQ multiplex PCR, and the TCRdb table lists in-frame clones only, not all of them. This sample lists 150,000 or so clones; its ten largest clones have about 1.7%. The germline V gene has CDR1 PRHDT and CDR2 FYEKMQ (reference sequence). V shed 5 bases and J shed 6 bases, with 17 bases lying between them. The CDR3 is 14 residues long. The receptor's source is a woman in her 50s in good health and CMV-seronegative. Material for sequencing was PBMCs. The chain employs TRBV13 and TRBJ2-7, with D possibly matching TRBD2 (5 bases). Here the CDR3 DNA reads TGTGCCAGCAGCCCACTAGGACCCCCTTCCGAGCAGTACTTC. Translated, it gives CASSPLGPPSEQYF.